This TCR beta chain was retrieved from a study of blood T cells in healthy people across ages. Turning to the study itself: About one barcoded TCR beta cDNA was captured per two T cells.

This clonotype was seen only a few times. Germline lookup yields CDR1 SQVTM and CDR2 ANQGSEA. This CDR3 has 14 residues. After removal of 3 bases from V and 3 bases from J, the junction contained 3 bases not matched to a gene. Next came a second PCR, run for about 6 to 12 cycles, which used a sample-barcoded 5' primer along with a J-beta primer mix. One entry per CDR3 protein, called by TCRdb with MiXCR from the 5' RACE reads. The table includes around 790,000 distinct CDR3 sequences, more than 40% detected once. Donors were systemically healthy Caucasian individuals from Russia aged roughly 6 to 90 years.

The chain couples TRBV29-1 to TRBJ2-1; 9 bases align to TRBD1. This clonotype was sampled from a man in his 60s in good health. Sequencing was performed on blood. Here the CDR3 DNA reads TGCAGCGTTGACGAGACAGGGGGCTACAATGAGCAGTTCTTC. Protein product: CSVDETGGYNEQFF.